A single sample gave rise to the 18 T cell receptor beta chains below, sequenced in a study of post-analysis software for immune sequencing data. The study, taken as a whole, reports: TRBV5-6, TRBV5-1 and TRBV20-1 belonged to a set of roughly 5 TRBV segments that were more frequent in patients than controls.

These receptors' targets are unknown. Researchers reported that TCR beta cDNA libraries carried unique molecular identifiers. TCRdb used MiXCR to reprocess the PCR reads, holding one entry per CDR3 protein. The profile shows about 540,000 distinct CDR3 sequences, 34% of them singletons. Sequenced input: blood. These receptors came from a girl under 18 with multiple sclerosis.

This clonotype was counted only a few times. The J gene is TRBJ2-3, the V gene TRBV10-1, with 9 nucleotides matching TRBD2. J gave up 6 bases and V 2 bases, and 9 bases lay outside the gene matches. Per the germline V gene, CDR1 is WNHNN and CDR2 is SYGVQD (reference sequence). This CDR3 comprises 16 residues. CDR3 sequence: CASSEGSGGPRDTQYF. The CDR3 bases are TGCGCCAGCAGTGAGGGTAGCGGGGGCCCTCGGGATACGCAGTATTTT.

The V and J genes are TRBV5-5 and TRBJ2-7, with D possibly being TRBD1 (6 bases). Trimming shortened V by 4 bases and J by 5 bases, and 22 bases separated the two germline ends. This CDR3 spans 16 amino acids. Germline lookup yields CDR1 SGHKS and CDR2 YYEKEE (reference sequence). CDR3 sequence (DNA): TGTGCCAGCAGCCCAGGGACGAGGGGGTCATCCAACGAGCAGTACTTC. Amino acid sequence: CASSPGTRGSSNEQYF. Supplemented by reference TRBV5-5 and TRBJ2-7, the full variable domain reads DAGVTQSPTHLIKTRGQQVTLRCSPISGHKSVSWYQQVLGQGPQFIFQYYEKEERGRGNFPDRFSARQFPNYSSELNVNALLLGDSALYLCASSPGTRGSSNEQYFGPGTRLTVT.

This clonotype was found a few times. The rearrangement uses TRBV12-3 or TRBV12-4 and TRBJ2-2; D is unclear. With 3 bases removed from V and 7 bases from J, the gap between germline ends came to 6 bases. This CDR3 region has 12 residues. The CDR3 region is CASSFTLGELFF. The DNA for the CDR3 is TGTGCCAGCAGTTTTACTCTCGGGGAGCTGTTTTTT.

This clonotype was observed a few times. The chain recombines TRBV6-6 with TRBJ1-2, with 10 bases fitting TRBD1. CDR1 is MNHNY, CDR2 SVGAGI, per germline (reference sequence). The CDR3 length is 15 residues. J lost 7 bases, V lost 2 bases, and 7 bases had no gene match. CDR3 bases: TGTGCCAGCAGTTACACGAGACAGGGGGCGTTTGGCTACACCTTC. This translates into CASSYTRQGAFGYTF.

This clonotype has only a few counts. CDR3 DNA sequence: TGCAGTGCTCCCGTCGGGGGGGTGGGCGGTGAGCAGTACTTC. Residues: CSAPVGGVGGEQYF. This chain connects TRBV20-1 to TRBJ2-7, with 8 bases fitting TRBD2. J lost 7 bases, V lost 5 bases, and 13 bases had no gene match. The CDR3 consists of 14 residues. Germline values: CDR1 DFQATT, CDR2 SNEGSKA (reference sequence).

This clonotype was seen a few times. In DNA form, the CDR3 reads TGTGCCAGCAGCCGTAGCGGGGGGCCCTCCTACAATGAGCAGTTCTTC. It is translated as CASSRSGGPSYNEQFF. This chain joins TRBV7-9 and TRBJ2-1, with 10 bases lining up with TRBD2. The CDR3 has 16 amino acids. CDR1 is SEHNR, CDR2 FQNEAQ, per germline (reference sequence). The V and J ends lost 5 bases and 0 bases, in that order; junction bases with no gene match: 4.

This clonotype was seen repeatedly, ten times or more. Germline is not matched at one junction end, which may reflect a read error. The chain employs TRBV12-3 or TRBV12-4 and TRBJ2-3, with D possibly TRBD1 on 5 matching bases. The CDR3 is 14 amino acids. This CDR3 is CASSPTVTADMQYF. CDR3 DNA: TGTGCCAGCAGTCCCACAGTGACAGCAGATATGCAGTATTTT.

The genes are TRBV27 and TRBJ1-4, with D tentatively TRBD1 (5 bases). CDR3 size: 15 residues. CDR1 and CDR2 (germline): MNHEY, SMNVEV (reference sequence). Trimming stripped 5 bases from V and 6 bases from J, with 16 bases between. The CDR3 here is CASSPNWGPYEKLFF. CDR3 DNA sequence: TGTGCCAGCAGTCCGAACTGGGGACCGTATGAAAAACTGTTTTTT.

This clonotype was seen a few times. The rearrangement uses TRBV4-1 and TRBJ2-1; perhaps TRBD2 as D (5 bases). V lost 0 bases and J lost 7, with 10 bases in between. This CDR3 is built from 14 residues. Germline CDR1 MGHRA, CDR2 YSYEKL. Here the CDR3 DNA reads TGCGCCAGCAGCCAAGATGAGGGTTGGAATGAGCAGTTCTTC. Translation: CASSQDEGWNEQFF.

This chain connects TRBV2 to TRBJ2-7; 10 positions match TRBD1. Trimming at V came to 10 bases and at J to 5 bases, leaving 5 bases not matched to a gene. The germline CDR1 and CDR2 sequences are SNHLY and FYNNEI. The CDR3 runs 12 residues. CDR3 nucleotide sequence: TGTGCCACCGGGACAGGGGTCGACGAGCAGTACTTC. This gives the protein CATGTGVDEQYF. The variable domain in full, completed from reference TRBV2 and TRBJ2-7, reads EPEVTQTPSHQVTQMGQEVILRCVPISNHLYFYWYRQILGQKVEFLVSFYNNEISEKSEIFDDQFSVERPDGSNFTLKIRSTKLEDSAMYFCATGTGVDEQYFGPGTRLTVT.

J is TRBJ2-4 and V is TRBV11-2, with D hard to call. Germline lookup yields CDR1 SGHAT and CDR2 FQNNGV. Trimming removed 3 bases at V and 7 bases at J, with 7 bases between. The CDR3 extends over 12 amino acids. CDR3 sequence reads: CASSLSDNIQYF. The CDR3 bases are TGTGCCAGCAGCTTGTCGGATAACATTCAGTACTTC.

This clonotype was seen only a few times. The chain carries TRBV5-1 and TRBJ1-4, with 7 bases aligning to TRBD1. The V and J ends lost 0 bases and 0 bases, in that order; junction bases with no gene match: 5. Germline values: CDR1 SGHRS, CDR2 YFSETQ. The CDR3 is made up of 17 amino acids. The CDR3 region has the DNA TGCGCCAGCAGCTTGGATGGGACAGTCGCAACTAATGAAAAACTGTTTTTT. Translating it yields CASSLDGTVATNEKLFF.

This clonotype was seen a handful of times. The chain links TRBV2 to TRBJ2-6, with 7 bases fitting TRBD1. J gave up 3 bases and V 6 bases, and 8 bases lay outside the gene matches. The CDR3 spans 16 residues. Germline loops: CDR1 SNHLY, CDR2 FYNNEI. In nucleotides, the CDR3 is TGTGCCAGCAGCTGGGACGACAGGGATGGGGCCAACGTCCTGACTTTC. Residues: CASSWDDRDGANVLTF. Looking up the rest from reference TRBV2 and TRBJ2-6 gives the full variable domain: EPEVTQTPSHQVTQMGQEVILRCVPISNHLYFYWYRQILGQKVEFLVSFYNNEISEKSEIFDDQFSVERPDGSNFTLKIRSTKLEDSAMYFCASSWDDRDGANVLTFGAGSRLTVL.

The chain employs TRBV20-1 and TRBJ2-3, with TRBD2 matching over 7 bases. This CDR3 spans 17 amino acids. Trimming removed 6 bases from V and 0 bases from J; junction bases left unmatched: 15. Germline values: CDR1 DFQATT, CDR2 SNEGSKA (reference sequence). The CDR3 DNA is TGCAGTGCCCCCATTTGGTCAGCGGGACGTAGCACAGATACGCAGTATTTT. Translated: CSAPIWSAGRSTDTQYF.

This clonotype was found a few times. CDR3 sequence: CASSQIDRVRETQYF. The CDR3, as DNA: TGTGCCAGCAGTCAAATAGACAGGGTCAGGGAGACCCAGTACTTC. This chain links TRBV27 with TRBJ2-5; TRBD1 matches 7 bases. CDR3 size: 15 residues. V trimming: 5 bases; J trimming: 5 bases; junction bases outside the gene matches: 11. Germline CDR1 reads MNHEY; CDR2 reads SMNVEV (reference sequence).

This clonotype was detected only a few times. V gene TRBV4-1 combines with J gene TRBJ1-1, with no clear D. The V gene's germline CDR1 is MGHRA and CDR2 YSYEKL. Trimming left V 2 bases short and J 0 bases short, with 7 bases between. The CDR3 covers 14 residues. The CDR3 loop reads CASSQLGLNTEAFF. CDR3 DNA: TGCGCCAGCAGCCAACTGGGCTTGAACACTGAAGCTTTCTTT.

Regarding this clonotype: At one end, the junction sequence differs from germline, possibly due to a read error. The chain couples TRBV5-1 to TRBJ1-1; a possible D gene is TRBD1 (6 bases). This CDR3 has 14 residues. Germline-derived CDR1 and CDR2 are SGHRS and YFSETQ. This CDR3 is CAGSRTELYTEAFF. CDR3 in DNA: TGCGCCGGCAGCCGGACAGAACTCTACACTGAAGCTTTCTTT. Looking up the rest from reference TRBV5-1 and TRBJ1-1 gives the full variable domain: KAGVTQTPRYLIKTRGQQVTLSCSPISGHRSVSWYQQTPGQGLQFLFEYFSETQRNKGNFPGRFSGRQFSNSRSEMNVSTLELGDSALYLCAGSRTELYTEAFFGQGTRLTVV.

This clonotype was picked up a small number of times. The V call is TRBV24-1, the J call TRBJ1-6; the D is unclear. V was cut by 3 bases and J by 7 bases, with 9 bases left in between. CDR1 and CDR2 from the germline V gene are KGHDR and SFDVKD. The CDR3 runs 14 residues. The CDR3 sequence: CATSDTPVNSPLHF. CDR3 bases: TGTGCCACCAGTGATACCCCGGTGAATTCACCCCTCCACTTT.